The subject of this entry is one TCR beta chain. The data derive from a study of technical replicates of blood from a handful of donors. Sequencing used immunoSEQ multiplex PCR; TCRdb keeps in-frame clones, though not all of them. The table records 75,000 to 85,000 clones, 81% of them present only once. With 2 bases clipped from V and 5 bases from J, the junction kept 7 bases outside the gene matches. This CDR3 spans 16 amino acids. Germline-derived CDR1 and CDR2 are MNHNS and SASEGT. Material: PBMCs. The genes are TRBV6-1 and TRBJ2-3; 10 bases are shared with TRBD1. The origin of this receptor is a human donor in good health. Some clones in this sample may be carry-over from other donors' samples. The CDR3 spells CASSEQGTGVRDTQYF. CDR3 DNA sequence: TGTGCCAGCAGTGAACAAGGGACAGGGGTTCGAGATACGCAGTATTTT.